The 22 T cell receptor beta chains reported below all come from one sample, sequenced in a study of response to subunit inactivated influenza vaccine. One entry per CDR3 protein, called by TCRdb with MiXCR from the RT-PCR reads. The table lists roughly 520,000 distinct CDR3 sequences, about 25% of them singletons. The sequencing used CD4+ T cells sorted from PBMCs, collected more than 4 days after vaccination. These TCRs come from a man aged 45-65 years who received an inactivated influenza vaccine.

The table lists this clonotype with many counts. V is TRBV12-3 or TRBV12-4 and J is TRBJ1-1; TRBD1 matches at 8 bases. The J segment lost 0 bases and the V segment lost 5 bases, leaving 2 bases of the junction unmatched. The CDR3 is 14 residues long. The CDR3 DNA reads TGTGCCAGCAGTAGGGACAGGTTGAACACTGAAGCTTTCTTT. Translation gives CASSRDRLNTEAFF.

This clonotype occurred a few times. CDR3 protein: CASSGTLGTGGNTGELFF. The CDR3 DNA reads TGTGCCAGCAGTGGAACCCTTGGGACAGGGGGAAACACCGGGGAGCTGTTTTTT. V gene TRBV25-1 combines with J gene TRBJ2-2, with 11 bases identical to TRBD1. Germline-derived CDR1 and CDR2 are MGHDK and SYGVNS. J gave up 2 bases and V 4 bases, and 9 bases lay outside the gene matches. The CDR3 covers 18 residues.

The genes are TRBV28 and TRBJ2-7; tentative D call: TRBD1 (6 bases). CDR3 size: 16 residues. With 2 bases removed from V and 0 bases from J, the gap between germline ends came to 14 bases. The germline V gene encodes CDR1 MDHEN and CDR2 SYDVKM. The CDR3 spells CASSLSPGRGSYEQYF. The CDR3, as DNA: TGTGCCAGCAGTTTAAGTCCGGGCAGGGGCTCCTACGAGCAGTACTTC.

The genes are TRBV12-3 or TRBV12-4 and TRBJ2-5; a weak D match, TRBD2 (5 bases). This CDR3 is built from 15 residues. V was cut by 1 base and J by 5 bases, with 14 bases left in between. The CDR3 region has the DNA TGTGCCAGCAGTTTAGGTGTCGGGGTGTTGGAGACCCAGTACTTC. Its translation is CASSLGVGVLETQYF.

This chain connects TRBV6-5 to TRBJ2-7, with D tentatively TRBD2 (5 bases). This CDR3 comprises 14 residues. V was shortened by 6 bases and J by 0 bases, with 12 bases between the two germline ends. Germline V gene data show CDR1 as MNHEY and CDR2 as SVGAGI. The CDR3 coding sequence is TGTGCCAGCAGCTACCGAGGGAGCTCCTACGAGCAGTACTTC. It encodes CASSYRGSSYEQYF.

This clonotype was observed a few times. V and J are TRBV10-3 and TRBJ2-7; 7 bases line up with TRBD1. There are 13 residues in the CDR3. Trimming took 11 bases from V and 2 from J; bases not matched to a gene: 9. Germline values: CDR1 ENHRY, CDR2 SYGVKD. DNA for the CDR3: TGTGCCGCGTCCCGGGGACAGACCTACGAGCAGTACTTC. This encodes CAASRGQTYEQYF.

CDR3 coding DNA: TGTGCCAGCAGTTTGGGTCTGGGACTAGCGGGGAGGGAGACCCAGTACTTC. It specifies CASSLGLGLAGRETQYF. The chain joins TRBV27 to TRBJ2-5; TRBD2 agrees at 13 bases. The CDR3 extends over 17 amino acids. With V trimmed by 3 bases and J by 5 bases, 9 bases remained unmatched. The germline V gene encodes CDR1 MNHEY and CDR2 SMNVEV (reference sequence).

Sample share makes this clonotype medium-sized. The chain combines TRBV20-1 with TRBJ2-3; 8 bases are shared with TRBD2. The V segment lost 3 bases and the J segment 2 bases; nucleotides outside the gene matches: 7. Per germline, CDR1 DFQATT and CDR2 SNEGSKA (reference sequence). The CDR3 loop spans 15 amino acids. Here the CDR3 reads CSASISGEFTDTQYF. CDR3 sequence (DNA): TGCAGTGCTAGTATTAGCGGGGAATTCACAGATACGCAGTATTTT.

The chain carries TRBV29-1 and TRBJ1-2; D gene uncertain. V shed 3 bases and J shed 4 bases, with 9 bases lying between them. Germline CDR1 reads SQVTM; CDR2 reads ANQGSEA. The CDR3 covers 12 residues. In DNA, the CDR3 is TGCAGCGTTGATGACCCGACCTATGGCTACACCTTC. This gives the protein CSVDDPTYGYTF.

The chain has TRBV29-1 and TRBJ1-1, with D possibly being TRBD1 (6 bases). The V and J ends lost 6 bases and 1 base respectively, with 15 bases between them. Germline CDR1 SQVTM, CDR2 ANQGSEA. The CDR3 runs 14 residues. CDR3 in amino acids: CSVTPQGQNTEAFF. The CDR3 coding sequence is TGCAGCGTCACCCCTCAGGGGCAGAACACTGAAGCTTTCTTT.

There are a few counts of this clonotype. The rearrangement links TRBV28 to TRBJ2-7; D call uncertain. CDR1 and CDR2 (germline): MDHEN, SYDVKM. Trimming cost V 7 bases and J 6 bases, with 16 bases left between them. This CDR3 is 13 amino acids long. DNA for the CDR3: TGTGCCAGCAATAACTCTCCGACTGGCGAGCAGTACTTC. Protein product: CASNNSPTGEQYF.

This clonotype was observed a few times. In DNA, the CDR3 is TGCAGCGCCTTATCCTCTAGTGGAAACTCCTACGAGCAGTACTTC. As protein: CSALSSSGNSYEQYF. The chain combines TRBV29-1 with TRBJ2-7; no clear D. This CDR3 has 15 residues. The germline V and J ends were trimmed by 7 bases and 0 bases, with 19 bases remaining between them. The germline gives CDR1 SQVTM, CDR2 ANQGSEA.

The chain has TRBV20-1 and TRBJ2-5; 11 bases line up with TRBD1. V gave up 2 bases and J gave up 2 bases; unmatched junction bases: 4. The CDR3 is made up of 15 amino acids. Germline V gene lookup returns CDR1 DFQATT and CDR2 SNEGSKA (reference sequence). This CDR3 is CSARRTGGVQETQYF. CDR3 sequence (DNA): TGCAGTGCTAGAAGGACAGGGGGCGTGCAAGAGACCCAGTACTTC.

V gene TRBV5-1 combines with J gene TRBJ2-7, with 9 nucleotides matching TRBD1. Germline CDR1 SGHRS, CDR2 YFSETQ. The CDR3 covers 14 residues. V was clipped by 0 bases and J by 9 bases; unmatched bases: 7. CDR3 in DNA: TGCGCCAGCAGCTTGGACAGGGGGCGCTTGGGGCAGTACTTC. This codes for CASSLDRGRLGQYF.

This clonotype was observed a handful of times. V gene TRBV5-6 combines with J gene TRBJ1-5; no clear D gene. V lost 2 bases and J 2 bases, leaving 11 bases between the germline ends. This CDR3 comprises 15 residues. Germline lookup yields CDR1 SGHDT and CDR2 YYEEEE. The CDR3 reads CASSFRGYGNQPQHF. In DNA, the CDR3 is TGTGCCAGCAGCTTTCGGGGTTATGGCAATCAGCCCCAGCATTTT. The variable domain in full, completed from reference TRBV5-6 and TRBJ1-5, reads DAGVTQSPTHLIKTRGQQVTLRCSPKSGHDTVSWYQQALGQGPQFIFQYYEEEERQRGNFPDRFSGHQFPNYSSELNVNALLLGDSALYLCASSFRGYGNQPQHFGDGTRLSIL.

The gene calls are TRBV20-1 and TRBJ2-3, with 7 bases identical to TRBD2. The trim removed 8 bases at V and 10 bases at J, leaving 18 bases unmatched. This CDR3 contains 14 residues. Per germline, CDR1 DFQATT and CDR2 SNEGSKA (reference sequence). The CDR3 spells CSTPLGGTNAAQYF. The DNA of the CDR3 is TGCAGTACTCCTCTAGGCGGGACTAACGCCGCGCAGTATTTT.

The CDR3 DNA is TGTGCCAGCGGTGGGGGAAGAGGTGAGCAGTTCTTC. It yields the protein CASGGGRGEQFF. This chain uses TRBV6-5 with TRBJ2-1; D could derive from TRBD1 or TRBD2 (5 bases each). The V gene lost 8 bases and the J gene lost 9 bases, with 14 bases spanning the gap. The CDR3 totals 12 residues. Germline CDR1 is MNHEY and CDR2 is SVGAGI.

J is TRBJ2-3 and V is TRBV12-3 or TRBV12-4; 11 bases fit TRBD2. V was pared by 6 bases and J by 2 bases, with 4 bases of the junction left unmatched. The CDR3 is 15 amino acids. The CDR3 spells CASSSLAGDTDTQYF. CDR3 sequence (DNA): TGTGCCAGCAGCTCACTAGCGGGAGACACAGATACGCAGTATTTT.

The chain combines TRBV9 with TRBJ2-1; D is possibly TRBD2 (8 bases). The CDR3 length is 15 residues. The germline gives CDR1 SGDLS, CDR2 YYNGEE. V dropped 4 bases and J dropped 9 bases, with 20 bases sitting between them. CDR3 nucleotides: TGTGCCAGCAGCTCAAGTAGCGGGGACAGAATTGAGCAGTTCTTC. This sequence encodes CASSSSSGDRIEQFF.

The rearrangement links TRBV20-1 to TRBJ2-7; 8 bases are a match to TRBD1. Germline assignment: CDR1 DFQATT and CDR2 SNEGSKA (reference sequence). The CDR3 runs to 13 residues. J lost 3 bases, V lost 4 bases, and 5 bases had no gene match. As DNA, the CDR3 is TGCAGTGCTAAAGACAGGGGCATCTACGAGCAGTACTTC. It yields the protein CSAKDRGIYEQYF.

The table lists this clonotype with a few counts. The rearrangement links TRBV5-1 to TRBJ1-2; 9 bases fit TRBD1. Germline CDR1 SGHRS, CDR2 YFSETQ. Trimming took 4 bases from V and 3 from J; bases not matched to a gene: 7. The CDR3 contains 15 residues. CDR3 in amino acids: CASSLNRDRDYGYTF. The CDR3 coding sequence is TGCGCCAGCAGCCTCAACCGGGACAGGGACTATGGCTACACCTTC.

This clonotype turned up a few times. This chain links TRBV4-1 with TRBJ2-3, with a weak D call TRBD2 (6 bases). The CDR3 covers 17 residues. With 0 bases removed from V and 0 bases from J, the gap between germline ends came to 13 bases. The germline V gene encodes CDR1 MGHRA and CDR2 YSYEKL. CDR3 coding DNA: TGCGCCAGCAGCCAAGAGAAACTGGGGACTAGCACAGATACGCAGTATTTT. Protein product: CASSQEKLGTSTDTQYF.